This TCR beta chain emerged from a study of radiation and T cells in renal cell carcinoma. Study in general: Nephrectomy followed 15 Gy stereotactic body radiation by 4 weeks.

From germline, CDR1 is SGHAT and CDR2 FQNNGV. After removal of 2 bases from V and 4 bases from J, the junction contained 2 bases not matched to a gene. The CDR3 length is 15 residues. Produced via immunoSEQ multiplex PCR; TCRdb's table is partial and in-frame only. Of 100,000 to 150,000 clones listed, 85% to 90% are singletons. Time point here: blood 2 weeks post-SBRT. Treatment indicated: 15 Gy SBRT to primary tumor, nephrectomy 4 weeks later. This chain uses TRBV11-2 with TRBJ2-1; TRBD2 aligns across 10 bases. The source material was blood, sampled from a patient whose treatment included radiotherapy and nephrectomy. This sequence was found in a woman aged 70-85 years with renal cell carcinoma. The CDR3 spells CASSLPAGGYNEQFF. The CDR3, as DNA: TGTGCCAGCAGCTTACCAGCGGGAGGGTACAATGAGCAGTTCTTC.